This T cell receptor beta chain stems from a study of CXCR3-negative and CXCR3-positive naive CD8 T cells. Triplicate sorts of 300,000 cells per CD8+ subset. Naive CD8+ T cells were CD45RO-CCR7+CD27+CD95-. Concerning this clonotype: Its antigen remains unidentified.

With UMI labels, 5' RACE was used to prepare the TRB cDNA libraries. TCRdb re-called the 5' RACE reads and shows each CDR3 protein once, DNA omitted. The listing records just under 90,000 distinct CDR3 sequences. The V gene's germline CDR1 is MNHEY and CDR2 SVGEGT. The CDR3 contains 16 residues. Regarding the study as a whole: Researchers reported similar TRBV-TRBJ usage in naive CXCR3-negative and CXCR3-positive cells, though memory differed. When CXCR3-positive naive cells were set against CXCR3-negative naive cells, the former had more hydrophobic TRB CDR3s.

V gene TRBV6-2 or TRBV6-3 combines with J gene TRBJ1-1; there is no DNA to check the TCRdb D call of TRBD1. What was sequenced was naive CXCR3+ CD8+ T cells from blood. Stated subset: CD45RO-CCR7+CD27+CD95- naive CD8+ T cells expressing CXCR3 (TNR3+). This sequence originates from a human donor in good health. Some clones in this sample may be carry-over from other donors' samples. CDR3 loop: CASSYPPDRGFAEAFF.